A single sample is the source of the 22 T cell receptor beta chains below, sequenced in a study of OX40 agonist ivuxolimab in advanced cancers. Using immunoSEQ multiplex PCR, the repertoire was profiled, and TCRdb retains in-frame clones only, with some absent. The sample includes fewer than 90,000 clones, approximately 91% of them seen just once. This sample comprised CD4+ or CD8+ T cells sorted from blood, obtained in a trial of the OX40 agonist ivuxolimab. The receptors shown here come from an adult with an advanced solid tumor such as melanoma, head and neck, liver or kidney cancer.

This clone was seen once. The DNA of the CDR3 is TGTGCCAGCCCCTGGGTCAGGGGGCAAGACAATGAGCAGTTCTTC. Protein sequence: CASPWVRGQDNEQFF. The chain has TRBV6-5 and TRBJ2-1; 8 bases line up with TRBD1. J was trimmed by 5 bases and V by 8 bases; bases with no gene match: 11. The CDR3 totals 15 residues. Germline lookup yields CDR1 MNHEY and CDR2 SVGAGI.

The chain employs TRBV19 and TRBJ1-1; tentatively, D is TRBD1 (6 bases). V was clipped by 3 bases and J by 3 bases, with 17 bases between them. Germline V gives CDR1 LNHDA, CDR2 SQIVND (reference sequence). This CDR3 spans 16 amino acids. CDR3 residues: CASSMGGRPRDTEAFF. CDR3 coding DNA: TGTGCCAGTAGTATGGGGGGCCGACCTCGGGACACTGAAGCTTTCTTT.

The chain couples TRBV5-4 to TRBJ2-1; D is unclear. Germline V lookup: CDR1 SGHNT, CDR2 YYREEE (reference sequence). The CDR3 loop spans 17 amino acids. Trimming took off 4 bases at V and 4 bases at J, with 21 bases between the two ends. The CDR3 coding sequence is TGTGCCAGCAGCCCGCTCCCTTACTCCAGAATATACAATGAGCAGTTCTTC. It yields the protein CASSPLPYSRIYNEQFF.

The V and J genes are TRBV19 and TRBJ2-5; 13 bases fit TRBD2. Germline loops: CDR1 LNHDA, CDR2 SQIVND (reference sequence). The CDR3 contains 14 residues. V gave up 10 bases and J gave up 2 bases; unmatched junction bases: 4. The CDR3 DNA sequence: TGTGCCACCCAGACTAGCGGGGGGCAAGAGACCCAGTACTTC. It specifies CATQTSGGQETQYF.

The chain has TRBV10-3 and TRBJ2-4; D gene uncertain. This CDR3 has 12 amino acids. The V end lost 5 bases, the J end lost 6 bases, and 8 bases lay between the germline ends. CDR1 and CDR2 from the germline V gene are ENHRY and SYGVKD. Here the CDR3 reads CAISPGGNIQYF. The CDR3 DNA sequence: TGTGCCATCAGTCCCGGTGGAAACATTCAGTACTTC.

The rearrangement joins TRBV6-5 to TRBJ2-7; D perhaps matches TRBD2 (6 bases). V was cut by 3 bases and J by 3 bases, with 9 bases left in between. In germline, CDR1 is MNHEY, CDR2 SVGAGI. This CDR3 has 13 amino acids. DNA for the CDR3: TGTGCCAGCAGTTATGGCGGGGACTACGAGCAGTACTTC. Its translation: CASSYGGDYEQYF.

The gene calls are TRBV20-1 and TRBJ2-7; D is unclear. Trimming removed 1 base at V and 7 bases at J, with 8 bases between. Per the germline V gene, CDR1 is DFQATT and CDR2 is SNEGSKA (reference sequence). The CDR3 extends over 11 amino acids. The CDR3 DNA sequence: TGCAGTGCTAGAGCGTACGGAGAGCAGTACTTC. Encoded protein: CSARAYGEQYF.

The chain combines TRBV11-2 with TRBJ1-1, with a weak D call TRBD1 (5 bases). This CDR3 has 15 residues. CDR1 is SGHAT and CDR2 is FQNNGV in the germline V gene. V was shortened by 5 bases and J by 4 bases, with 17 bases between the two germline ends. CDR3 DNA: TGTGCCAGCAGCGCACAGGATTGGGCTGGCACTGAAGCTTTCTTT. It is translated as CASSAQDWAGTEAFF.

This clone has a handful of counts. V is TRBV18 and J is TRBJ1-2; 8 positions match TRBD1. V trimming: 2 bases; J trimming: 12 bases; junction bases outside the gene matches: 5. The CDR3 is made up of 12 amino acids. CDR1 KGHSH and CDR2 LQKENI come from the germline V gene. The CDR3, as DNA: TGTGCCAGCTCACCAACAACAGGGGGACACACCTTC. Translation: CASSPTTGGHTF. Together with reference TRBV18 and TRBJ1-2, the CDR3 gives the full variable domain: NAGVMQNPRHLVRRRGQEARLRCSPMKGHSHVYWYRQLPEEGLKFMVYLQKENIIDESGMPKERFSAEFPKEGPSILRIQQVVRGDSAAYFCASSPTTGGHTFGSGTRLTVV.

The chain recombines TRBV30 with TRBJ2-1, with 7 nucleotides matching TRBD1. V lost 0 bases to trimming and J lost 6 bases; unmatched junction nucleotides: 8. The CDR3 runs 15 residues. The germline gives CDR1 GTSNPN, CDR2 SVGIG (reference sequence). The CDR3 DNA follows: TGTGCCTGGAGTGTTCACGACAGGGCGGGCAATGAGCAGTTCTTC. Its translation: CAWSVHDRAGNEQFF.

J is TRBJ1-2 and V is TRBV5-1; no definite D call. The V gene lost 7 bases and the J gene lost 6 bases, with 16 bases spanning the gap. The CDR3 totals 13 residues. From germline, CDR1 is SGHRS and CDR2 YFSETQ. In DNA, the CDR3 is TGCGCCAGCCGGCTATCCAGCGGGCATGGCTACACCTTC. Its translation is CASRLSSGHGYTF.

This chain uses TRBV11-2 with TRBJ2-3; unclear D gene. V shed 5 bases and J shed 1 base, with 16 bases lying between them. The CDR3 runs to 16 residues. Germline V gene data show CDR1 as SGHAT and CDR2 as FQNNGV. CDR3 residues: CASSPRQWSRTDTQYF. The DNA for the CDR3 is TGTGCCAGCAGCCCAAGGCAGTGGTCTCGCACAGATACGCAGTATTTT.

The chain has TRBV18 and TRBJ1-1; no clear D gene. Germline CDR1 and CDR2: KGHSH and LQKENI. V lost 8 bases to trimming and J lost 4 bases, with 17 bases between them. The CDR3 spans 14 residues. The CDR3 DNA sequence: TGTGCCAGCAGCGAACTGCGGGAGGGCACTGAAGCTTTCTTT. Its protein is CASSELREGTEAFF. Using reference TRBV18 and TRBJ1-1 for the parts outside the CDR3, the full variable domain is NAGVMQNPRHLVRRRGQEARLRCSPMKGHSHVYWYRQLPEEGLKFMVYLQKENIIDESGMPKERFSAEFPKEGPSILRIQQVVRGDSAAYFCASSELREGTEAFFGQGTRLTVV.

Here the CDR3 DNA reads TGCGCCAGCAGCTTAGTAGCGGGGGCGTTCACAGATACGCAGTATTTT. Translating it yields CASSLVAGAFTDTQYF. The J gene is TRBJ2-3, the V gene TRBV5-1, with 9 positions matching TRBD2. Trimming took 2 bases from V and 2 from J; bases not matched to a gene: 6. Germline lookup yields CDR1 SGHRS and CDR2 YFSETQ. This CDR3 is built from 16 residues.

This chain connects TRBV30 to TRBJ2-2; D gene unclear. The germline gives CDR1 GTSNPN, CDR2 SVGIG (reference sequence). The germline V and J ends were trimmed by 1 base and 7 bases, with 7 bases remaining between them. The CDR3 totals 12 residues. The CDR3 nucleotides read TGTGCCTGGAGTGGGGCTCACGGGGAGCTGTTTTTT. Its protein is CAWSGAHGELFF.

This rearrangement joins TRBV25-1 to TRBJ1-2, with D possibly TRBD1 on 6 matching bases. The CDR3 runs 12 residues. CDR1 and CDR2 (germline): MGHDK, SYGVNS. V was trimmed by 4 bases and J by 8 bases, leaving 11 bases between them. CDR3 sequence (DNA): TGTGCCAGCAGTGTCAGGGGTCGAGGCTACACCTTC. This translates into CASSVRGRGYTF.

The chain combines TRBV7-2 with TRBJ2-7; 13 bases are shared with TRBD2. The ends lost 10 bases at V and 5 bases at J; junction bases unmatched: 11. Germline lookup yields CDR1 SGHTA and CDR2 FQGNSA. This CDR3 is 15 amino acids long. Here the CDR3 reads CATGSRTSGGHEQYF. For the CDR3, the DNA is TGTGCCACCGGTAGCCGGACTAGCGGGGGTCACGAGCAGTACTTC.

The rearrangement uses TRBV7-3 and TRBJ1-3; no definite D call. Germline CDR1 SGHTA, CDR2 FQGTGA. V lost 3 bases, J lost 0 bases, and 12 bases lay in between. The CDR3 covers 16 residues. In nucleotides, the CDR3 is TGTGCCAGCAGCTTGTGGGGTGGAATCTCTGGAAACACCATATATTTT. This translates into CASSLWGGISGNTIYF. Full variable domain (missing parts from reference TRBV7-3 and TRBJ1-3): GAGVSQTPSNKVTEKGKYVELRCDPISGHTALYWYRQSLGQGPEFLIYFQGTGAADDSGLPNDRFFAVRPEGSVSTLKIQRTERGDSAVYLCASSLWGGISGNTIYFGEGSWLTVV.

This clone was observed a handful of times. V usage is TRBV7-2 and J usage is TRBJ2-2; 10 bases are a match to TRBD2. The germline V gene has CDR1 SGHTA and CDR2 FQGNSA. CDR3 length: 15 amino acids. The V and J ends lost 8 bases and 3 bases, in that order; junction bases with no gene match: 6. The CDR3 spells CASATTSGYTGELFF. Written as DNA, the CDR3 is TGTGCCAGCGCAACGACTAGCGGGTACACCGGGGAGCTGTTTTTT.

The chain carries TRBV15 and TRBJ1-5, with D maybe TRBD1 (6 bases). The CDR3 is 15 amino acids. Trimming pared 5 bases from V and 2 bases from J, leaving 13 bases between. Germline values: CDR1 LNHNV, CDR2 YYDKDF (reference sequence). The CDR3 here is CATSPTGTGNQPQHF. For the CDR3, the DNA is TGTGCCACCAGCCCTACAGGGACGGGCAATCAGCCCCAGCATTTT.

V is TRBV5-6 and J is TRBJ1-6; D not resolved. The CDR3 contains 17 residues. Looked up from germline, CDR1 is SGHDT and CDR2 is YYEEEE. The ends were cut back, 3 bases at V and 0 bases at J, with 13 bases in the middle. CDR3 residues: CASSSVGASSYNSPLHF. As DNA, the CDR3 is TGTGCCAGCAGCTCGGTGGGAGCGAGCTCCTATAATTCACCCCTCCACTTT.

DNA for the CDR3: TGTGCCAGCAGCCCCTGGACTAGCGGGGGGGGAAATGAGCAGTTCTTC. Protein: CASSPWTSGGGNEQFF. This chain connects TRBV7-2 to TRBJ2-1; 15 positions match TRBD2. CDR1 and CDR2 from the germline V gene are SGHTA and FQGNSA. V shed 5 bases, J shed 7 bases, and the junction held 6 bases outside the gene matches. The CDR3 is 16 amino acids.